This T cell receptor (beta chain) was documented in a study of vaccination and CD4 T cells after COVID-19. A word on this clonotype: No antigen is known for it.

Treatment meaning: roughly ten-day PBMC culture with coronavirus spike peptide pools or control peptides (ViraFEST assay). Patients returned positive PCR results between March and December 2020, earlier than US Alpha, Beta and Delta variants. With the Oncomine TCR Beta short-read assay, DNA from cultured CD4+ T cells was sequenced. MiXCR, applied by TCRdb to the PCR reads, yields one record per CDR3 protein. This table holds 13,000 or so distinct CDR3 sequences, roughly three fifths found once. Sequencing was done on a sample of CD4+ T cells from blood, cultured in vitro. The sequence came from a human donor who had recovered from COVID-19.

DNA for the CDR3: TGTGCCAGCAGTTACGTTATTCGGGGGCCGACCACCGGGGAGCTGTTTTTT. Its translation is CASSYVIRGPTTGELFF. The rearrangement joins TRBV6-2 or TRBV6-3 to TRBJ2-2; either TRBD1 or TRBD2 may supply D (6 bases each). Germline assignment: CDR1 MNHEY and CDR2 SVGEGT. The CDR3 contains 17 residues. V was trimmed by 2 bases and J by 4 bases, leaving 17 bases between them.